A selection of T cell receptor beta chains follows, all from one sample in a study of cytomegalovirus exposure and HLA in healthy donors. Measured with immunoSEQ multiplex PCR; TCRdb has only the in-frame clones, and not every one. Among 90,000 to 120,000 clones listed, roughly 78% were seen once. Specimen: PBMCs. The receptor set was obtained from a woman aged 40 to 55 in good health and CMV-seronegative. The CDR3 runs from the conserved cysteine through the conserved F or W. A D gene is named only where the DNA matches it firmly. Clone size is not always given. Where it is, it says once, few, many or a class for expanded clones.

>.|TRBV7-9|TRBJ1-2|.
CASSPIDYGYTF
TGTGCCAGCAGCCCAATAGACTATGGCTACACCTTC
>.|TRBV6-5|TRBJ1-1|.
CASSSSTEAFF
TGTGCCAGCAGTTCGAGCACTGAAGCTTTCTTT
>TRBD1|TRBV6-1|TRBJ2-5|.
CASRNRGIETQYF
TGTGCCAGCAGGAACAGGGGTATAGAGACCCAGTACTTC
>.|TRBV7-3|TRBJ2-7|once
CASSSLTVYEQYF
TGTGCCAGCAGCTCTTTGACAGTGTACGAGCAGTACTTC
>.|TRBV7-6|TRBJ2-7|.
CASSPGAPPYEQYF
TGTGCCAGCAGCCCAGGGGCGCCTCCCTACGAGCAGTACTTC
>TRBD1|TRBV28|TRBJ2-7|once
CASGVPGQRPYEQYF
TGTGCCAGCGGCGTCCCGGGACAGAGACCCTACGAGCAGTACTTC
>TRBD1|TRBV7-2|TRBJ1-1|few
CASSPGQGRNTEAFF
TGTGCCAGCAGCCCCGGACAGGGGAGGAACACTGAAGCTTTCTTT
>.|TRBV7-3|TRBJ2-5|.
CASSPRGQETQYF
TGTGCCAGCAGCCCCCGCGGACAAGAGACCCAGTACTTC
>.|TRBV27|TRBJ1-2|.
CASSLAAGDGYTF
TGTGCCAGCAGTTTAGCTGCAGGGGATGGCTACACCTTC
>.|TRBV21-1|TRBJ2-3|.
CASSIRQGLLKRDTQYF
TGTGCCAGCAGCATCCGGCAGGGATTGTTGAAGAGGGATACGCAGTATTTT
>TRBD1|TRBV29-1|TRBJ1-1|.
CSAIQGGLGTEAFF
TGCAGCGCCATCCAGGGGGGCCTTGGGACTGAAGCTTTCTTT
>.|TRBV11-1|TRBJ2-7|.
CASSLGPAWSSYEQYF
TGTGCCAGCAGCTTAGGTCCGGCGTGGAGCTCCTACGAGCAGTACTTC
>.|TRBV7-9|TRBJ2-1|.
CASSFLSAGQEQFF
TGTGCCAGCAGCTTTTTATCAGCAGGCCAAGAGCAGTTCTTC
>TRBD1|TRBV11-3|TRBJ2-7|.
CASSSDGTGVNRANEQYF
TGTGCCAGCAGCTCAGATGGGACAGGGGTGAATCGTGCCAACGAGCAGTACTTC
>TRBD1|TRBV4-2|TRBJ1-5|.
CASSQGGQVDQPQHF
TGTGCCAGCAGCCAAGGGGGACAGGTCGATCAGCCCCAGCATTTT
>TRBD2|TRBV4-3|TRBJ2-7|.
CASSQGTSGRYEQYF
TGCGCCAGCAGCCAAGGGACTAGCGGGAGATACGAGCAGTACTTC
>.|TRBV4-1|TRBJ1-4|.
CASSEFELANEKLFF
TGCGCCAGCAGCGAGTTCGAATTAGCTAATGAAAAACTGTTTTTT
>TRBD1|TRBV18|TRBJ2-7|.
CASSGQGRYEQYF
TGTGCCAGCTCAGGACAGGGGAGGTACGAGCAGTACTTC
>.|TRBV7-3|TRBJ2-7|.
CASSPAIDTGQNKQYF
TGTGCCAGCAGCCCAGCCATAGATACAGGTCAGAATAAGCAGTACTTC
>.|TRBV27|TRBJ2-7|.
CASRRGGRIPYEQYF
TGTGCCAGCCGACGAGGTGGTAGAATCCCCTACGAGCAGTACTTC
>.|TRBV14|TRBJ1-1|.
CASSQLIGPEAFF
TGTGCCAGCAGCCAACTCATTGGGCCTGAAGCTTTCTTT
>.|TRBV29-1|TRBJ2-6|.
CSVSEGGANVLTF
TGCAGCGTTTCAGAGGGTGGGGCCAACGTCCTGACTTTC
>.|TRBV4-1|TRBJ2-7|.
CASSQESGPVWEQYF
TGCGCCAGCAGCCAAGAATCGGGTCCCGTGTGGGAGCAGTACTTC
>TRBD2|TRBV6-4|TRBJ2-1|few
CASSDSPFLNGRAYNEQFF
TGTGCCAGCAGTGACAGCCCATTTCTTAACGGGAGGGCCTACAATGAGCAGTTCTTC
>TRBD2|TRBV11-3|TRBJ2-5|.
CASSPGGPRETQYF
TGTGCCAGCAGCCCGGGGGGGCCCCGGGAGACCCAGTACTTC
>TRBD1|TRBV6-6|TRBJ2-7|.
CASTHTETGFTYEQYF
TGTGCCAGCACTCACACCGAGACAGGGTTCACCTACGAGCAGTACTTC
>TRBD2|TRBV5-1|TRBJ2-7|.
CASSLGVFGPLAGGWSMYF
TGCGCCAGCAGCTTGGGGGTTTTCGGACCTCTAGCGGGAGGTTGGAGTATGTACTTC
>TRBD1|TRBV7-6|TRBJ2-7|.
CASSRSGQAYEQYF
TGTGCCAGCAGCCGTTCTGGACAGGCCTACGAGCAGTACTTC
>TRBD2|TRBV19|TRBJ2-5|.
CASSKTGLVVTETQYF
TGTGCCAGTAGTAAAACGGGACTAGTCGTAACGGAGACCCAGTACTTC
>.|TRBV11-2|TRBJ1-1|.
CASSLAWGRTEAFF
TGTGCCAGCAGCTTGGCGTGGGGGCGCACTGAAGCTTTCTTT
>.|TRBV9|TRBJ1-4|.
CASSVSGSSGEKLFF
TGTGCCAGCAGCGTAAGTGGCAGTTCAGGTGAAAAACTGTTTTTT
>.|TRBV28|TRBJ1-1|.
CATRAAEAFF
TGTGCCACCCGCGCCGCTGAAGCTTTCTTT
>.|TRBV7-9|TRBJ1-4|few
CASSFDLGPTNEKLFF
TGTGCCAGCAGCTTCGATCTAGGTCCAACTAATGAAAAACTGTTTTTT
>TRBD2|TRBV7-8|TRBJ2-5|.
CASSLANGGGETQYF
TGTGCCAGCAGCTTAGCGAATGGGGGAGGGGAGACCCAGTACTTC
>TRBD1|TRBV2|TRBJ2-7|.
CASSVRDSSYEQYF
TGTGCCAGCAGTGTCCGGGACAGCTCCTACGAGCAGTACTTC